This T cell receptor beta chain came from a study of blood T cell repertoires in COVID-19. As for the study in general: T cells, B-cell-depleted T cells, or PBMCs provided the cDNA or gDNA that served as material.

Unmatched junction bases numbered 6, after V lost 4 bases and J lost 1 base. The CDR3 is 16 residues long. Per germline, CDR1 SGHTA and CDR2 FQGTGA. Only in-frame clones appear in the TCRdb table, and some are missing; sequencing was by immunoSEQ multiplex PCR. The sample has roughly 130,000 clones, around four fifths seen once; the top ten hold roughly 16%. This clone was seen once. The chain joins TRBV7-3 to TRBJ2-3; 9 bases map to TRBD2. The TCR originated in a man in his sixties with active or convalescent COVID-19. Sequencing used peripheral blood. The CDR3 nucleotides read TGTGCCAGCAGCTCAGTAGCGGGAGTTGGCACAGATACGCAGTATTTT. It is translated as CASSSVAGVGTDTQYF.